This note documents a single T cell receptor (beta chain) sequence. Its antigen is not identified. The record originates from a study of shared clonotypes between healthy human individuals. Positively selected for CCR7, the CD45RO-negative cells used as naive CD8 cells excluded terminally differentiated effector memory CD45RA+ cells. All participating donors were Caucasian adults from Nashville, Tennessee. Libraries were prepared by immunoSEQ multiplex PCR; TCRdb keeps only in-frame clonotypes and omits some of them. Among about 1,800,000 clones listed, about 94% were seen once. The CDR3 extends over 14 amino acids. Germline lookup yields CDR1 LNHDA and CDR2 SQIVND (reference sequence). V was cut by 3 bases and J by 8 bases, with 14 bases left in between. Study outcomes and limitations: Clonotypes shared by all four sorted-subset donors had higher generation probabilities than non-shared clonotypes.

Sequenced sample: naive CD8+ T cells sorted from blood. This chain joins TRBV19 and TRBJ1-5, with D perhaps TRBD1 (5 bases). This sequence originates from a man younger than 35 in good health. The CDR3 region is CASSMGHTVEPQHF. The DNA for the CDR3 is TGTGCCAGTAGTATGGGGCACACTGTTGAGCCCCAGCATTTT.